The subject of this entry is one T cell receptor (beta chain). Its antigen remains unknown. Cryopreserved PBMC numbered about 0.85-10 million per sample before DNA extraction. At survey level, the immunoSEQ assay was run in its v3.0 version. Libraries were prepared by immunoSEQ multiplex PCR; TCRdb keeps only in-frame clonotypes and omits some of them. The sample lists 16,000 or so clones, around 84% occurring once. The record originates from a study of long-term antiretroviral therapy in people with HIV. Study results and limitations: Every time point showed a repertoire led by clones expanded before ART. Narrower CDR3 length ranges marked HIV repertoires relative to controls.

The receptor's source is a woman in her thirties or forties with HIV. This specimen was unsorted PBMCs, taken 0.5 years after starting antiretroviral therapy.

CDR3 DNA: TGTGCCAGCAGTGAGGCCGGGAGCACTGAAGCTTTCTTT. This codes for CASSEAGSTEAFF. V usage is TRBV2 and J usage is TRBJ1-1; D ambiguous. The ends were cut back, 3 bases at V and 4 bases at J, with 9 bases in the middle. Germline-derived CDR1 and CDR2 are SNHLY and FYNNEI. The length of the CDR3 is 13 residues. Full variable domain (remainder filled in from reference TRBV2 and TRBJ1-1): EPEVTQTPSHQVTQMGQEVILRCVPISNHLYFYWYRQILGQKVEFLVSFYNNEISEKSEIFDDQFSVERPDGSNFTLKIRSTKLEDSAMYFCASSEAGSTEAFFGQGTRLTVV.